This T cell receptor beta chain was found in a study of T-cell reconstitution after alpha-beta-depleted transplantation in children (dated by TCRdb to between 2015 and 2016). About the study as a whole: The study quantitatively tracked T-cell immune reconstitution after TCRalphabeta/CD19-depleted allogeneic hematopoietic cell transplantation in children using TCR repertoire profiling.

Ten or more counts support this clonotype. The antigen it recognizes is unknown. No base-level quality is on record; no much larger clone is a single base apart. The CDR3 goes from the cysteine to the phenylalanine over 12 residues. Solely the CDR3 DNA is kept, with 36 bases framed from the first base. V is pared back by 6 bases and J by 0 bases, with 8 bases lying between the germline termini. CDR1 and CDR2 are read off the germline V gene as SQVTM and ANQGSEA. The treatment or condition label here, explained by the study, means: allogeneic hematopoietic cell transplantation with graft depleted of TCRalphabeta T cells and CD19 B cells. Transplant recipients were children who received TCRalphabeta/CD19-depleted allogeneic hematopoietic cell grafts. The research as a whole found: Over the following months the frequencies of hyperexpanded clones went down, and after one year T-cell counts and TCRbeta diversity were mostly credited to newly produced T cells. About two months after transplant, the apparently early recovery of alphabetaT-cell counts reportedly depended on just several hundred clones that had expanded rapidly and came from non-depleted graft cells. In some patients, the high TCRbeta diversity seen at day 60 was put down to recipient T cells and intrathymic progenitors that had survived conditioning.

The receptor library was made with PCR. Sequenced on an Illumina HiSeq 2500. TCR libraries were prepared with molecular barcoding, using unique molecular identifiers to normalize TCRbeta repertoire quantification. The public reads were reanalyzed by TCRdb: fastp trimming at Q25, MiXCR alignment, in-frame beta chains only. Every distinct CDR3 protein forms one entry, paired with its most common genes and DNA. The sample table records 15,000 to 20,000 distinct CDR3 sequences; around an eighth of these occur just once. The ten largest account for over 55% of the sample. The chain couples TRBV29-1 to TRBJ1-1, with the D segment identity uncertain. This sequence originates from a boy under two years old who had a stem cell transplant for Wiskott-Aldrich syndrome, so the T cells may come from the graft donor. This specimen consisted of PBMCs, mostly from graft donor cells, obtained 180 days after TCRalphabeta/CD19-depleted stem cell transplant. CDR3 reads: CSVARLNTEAFF. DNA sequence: TGCAGCGTCGCGCGACTGAACACTGAAGCTTTCTTT.